The present T cell receptor (beta chain) was sequenced within a study of cytomegalovirus exposure and HLA in healthy donors. The study, taken as a whole, reports: Through in vitro validation, a few CMV-associated chains were shown to be specific for CMV antigens.

The primer mix had 60 Vbeta and 13 Jbeta primers. Sequencing was performed with immunoSEQ multiplex PCR; in TCRdb, only in-frame clones are kept and a portion is missing. The sample has 150,000 to 200,000 clones, approximately 85% seen once. The germline CDR1 and CDR2 sequences are MDHEN and SYDVKM. V lost 10 bases and J 0 bases, leaving 28 bases between the germline ends. This CDR3 has 19 residues. A word on this clone: Its specificity is not known. The same CDR3 is also encoded by other DNA sequences in this sample.

This receptor was identified in a man in his late teens or twenties in good health and CMV-seropositive. Sequencing was done on a sample of PBMCs. The chain joins TRBV28 to TRBJ1-3; maybe TRBD1 (6 bases). The CDR3 nucleotides read TGTGCCACCCGTCCGCCTCTGTTCGAAAGGGGGAACTCTGGAAACACCATATATTTT. Residues: CATRPPLFERGNSGNTIYF.